This T cell receptor (beta chain) was observed in a study of OX40 agonist ivuxolimab in advanced cancers. Using immunoSEQ multiplex PCR, the repertoire was profiled, and TCRdb retains in-frame clones only, with some absent. This sample has approximately 46,000 clones; over 70% occur once, and the top ten carry 3% to 5%. Systemic immunosuppression or a history of autoimmune disease excluded patients. Study-level points and caveats: The mean number of expanded clones was higher in CD8+ T cells than in CD4+. Certain nonresponders additionally had low normalized T-cell clonal expansion.

To note about this clone: The antigen is unknown.

Germline values: CDR1 SGHRS, CDR2 YFSETQ. The CDR3 has 15 amino acids. Unmatched junction bases numbered 3, after V lost 3 bases and J lost 1 base. The sequence was collected from an adult with an advanced solid tumor such as melanoma, head and neck, liver or kidney cancer. Sample: CD4+ or CD8+ T cells sorted from blood, taken in a trial of the OX40 agonist ivuxolimab. The rearrangement uses TRBV5-1 and TRBJ1-5; 8 nucleotides match TRBD1. The CDR3 spells CASSSQGESNQPQHF. DNA of the CDR3: TGCGCCAGCAGCTCACAGGGGGAGAGCAATCAGCCCCAGCATTTT. The entire variable domain, with the rest obtained from reference TRBV5-1 and TRBJ1-5, is as follows: KAGVTQTPRYLIKTRGQQVTLSCSPISGHRSVSWYQQTPGQGLQFLFEYFSETQRNKGNFPGRFSGRQFSNSRSEMNVSTLELGDSALYLCASSSQGESNQPQHFGDGTRLSIL.